Following are 12 T cell receptor beta chains from one sample sequenced in a study of beta chain features in type 1 diabetes. The investigators reverse transcribed all of the isolated RNA, so they sequenced expressed TCRB transcripts. TCRdb's copy holds only in-frame clones and misses some; the assay was immunoSEQ multiplex PCR. The sample has about 250,000 clones, roughly 13% seen once. Sequences were obtained from naive CD4+ T cells from blood. These receptor sequences come from a woman aged 40 to 49 in good health.

This clone was detected a few times. V gene TRBV7-2 combines with J gene TRBJ2-6; D unresolved. CDR3 length equals 15 residues. Between the trimmed V and J ends, which lost 3 bases and 2 bases, there was a span of 8 bases. Per germline, CDR1 SGHTA and CDR2 FQGNSA. The CDR3: CASSFTVTGANVLTF. CDR3 nucleotides: TGTGCCAGCAGCTTTACGGTTACTGGGGCCAACGTCCTGACTTTC.

The rearrangement links TRBV27 to TRBJ2-7; 7 bases are shared with TRBD1. CDR3 length equals 14 residues. V gave up 3 bases and J gave up 6 bases; unmatched junction bases: 8. CDR1 is MNHEY and CDR2 is SMNVEV in the germline V gene (reference sequence). CDR3 amino acids: CASSLDRTGAEQYF. The CDR3 DNA sequence: TGTGCCAGCAGTTTGGATAGAACAGGGGCCGAGCAGTACTTC.

This clone was recorded a few times. V gene TRBV5-8 combines with J gene TRBJ2-1, with D tentatively TRBD1 (6 bases). Germline values: CDR1 SGHTS, CDR2 YDEGEE. Between the trimmed V and J ends, which lost 0 bases and 6 bases, there was a span of 7 bases. The CDR3 is made up of 13 amino acids. This CDR3 reads CASSLGGPNEQFF. CDR3 nucleotide sequence: TGTGCCAGCAGCTTGGGGGGGCCCAATGAGCAGTTCTTC.

The chain couples TRBV7-6 to TRBJ1-3, with 8 nucleotides matching TRBD1. Germline CDR1 SGHVS, CDR2 FNYEAQ. This CDR3 comprises 16 residues. J lost 0 bases, V lost 2 bases, and 3 bases had no gene match. The CDR3 loop is CASSLYRGSSGNTIYF. CDR3 in DNA: TGTGCCAGCAGCTTATACAGGGGGAGCTCTGGAAACACCATATATTTT.

This sequence joins TRBV4-2 and TRBJ1-5; 7 nucleotides line up with TRBD1. CDR3 length: 16 residues. Germline CDR1 is LGHNA and CDR2 is YNFKEQ. V lost 3 bases to trimming and J lost 3 bases; unmatched junction nucleotides: 8. The CDR3 here is CASSQSTTGFNQPQHF. The CDR3 DNA follows: TGTGCCAGCAGCCAGTCGACGACAGGGTTCAATCAGCCCCAGCATTTT.

Points on this clone: At one end, the junction sequence differs from germline, possibly due to a read error. The chain combines TRBV19 with TRBJ2-3, with a weak D call TRBD2 (5 bases). CDR3 size: 17 residues. In germline, CDR1 is LNHDA, CDR2 SQIVND (reference sequence). CDR3 sequence (DNA): TGTGCCAGTAGGATAGATGGATGGGCGGGCCGCACAGATACGCAGTATTTT. It encodes CASRIDGWAGRTDTQYF.

The chain couples TRBV11-2 to TRBJ1-1; weak D call: TRBD1 (5 bases). With 5 bases removed from V and 1 base from J, the gap between germline ends came to 20 bases. From germline, CDR1 is SGHAT and CDR2 FQNNGV. This CDR3 has 17 residues. The CDR3 loop reads CASSPTSLQVWNTEAFF. CDR3 in DNA: TGTGCCAGCAGCCCGACCTCCTTACAGGTCTGGAACACTGAAGCTTTCTTT.

This clone appeared a few times. The gene calls are TRBV7-2 and TRBJ2-5; 16 bases match TRBD2. V dropped 4 bases and J dropped 2; count of bases not matched to a gene: 1. The CDR3 extends over 16 amino acids. The germline V gene encodes CDR1 SGHTA and CDR2 FQGNSA. The CDR3 is CASSSGLAGGQETQYF. The DNA of the CDR3 is TGTGCCAGCAGCTCGGGACTAGCGGGGGGGCAAGAGACCCAGTACTTC.

V is TRBV7-9 and J is TRBJ2-2; D might be TRBD1 (6 bases). V gave up 5 bases and J gave up 1 base, with 14 bases separating them. Germline CDR1 SEHNR, CDR2 FQNEAQ (reference sequence). This CDR3 is built from 16 residues. The CDR3 nucleotides read TGTGCCAGCAGCCCCCCCGGACAGAAGAACACCGGGGAGCTGTTTTTT. Translation: CASSPPGQKNTGELFF.

This chain links TRBV5-4 with TRBJ2-5, with TRBD2 identical over 15 bases. The germline V gene encodes CDR1 SGHNT and CDR2 YYREEE (reference sequence). The CDR3 is 16 residues long. V lost 3 bases to trimming and J lost 6 bases; unmatched junction nucleotides: 6. CDR3 protein: CASSSGTSGGPKTQYF. For the CDR3, the DNA is TGTGCCAGCAGCTCCGGGACTAGCGGGGGGCCGAAGACCCAGTACTTC.

This clone was observed a handful of times. The chain uses TRBV27 and TRBJ1-5; 10 bases fit TRBD1. This CDR3 comprises 14 residues. Germline-derived CDR1 and CDR2 are MNHEY and SMNVEV (reference sequence). V lost 5 bases to trimming and J lost 6 bases; unmatched junction nucleotides: 4. The DNA for the CDR3 is TGTGCCAGCAGTCCCGGGACAGGGGTTCAGCCCCAGCATTTT. Encoded protein: CASSPGTGVQPQHF.

This clone was seen only a few times. The chain carries TRBV27 and TRBJ2-4; 9 nucleotides match TRBD1. V dropped 11 bases and J dropped 8; count of bases not matched to a gene: 16. This CDR3 contains 15 residues. The germline V gene has CDR1 MNHEY and CDR2 SMNVEV (reference sequence). CDR3 coding DNA: TGTGCCTCCTGGGGGACAGGGCGGATTGTAGACATTCAGTACTTC. The encoded protein is CASWGTGRIVDIQYF.